Listed below are T cell receptor beta chains from one sample, sequenced in a study of T cells in Graves' hyperthyroidism and ophthalmopathy. Via MiXCR, TCRdb re-called the multiplex PCR reads, giving one row per CDR3 protein. Of a few hundred thousand distinct CDR3 sequences listed, approximately 15% were seen once; the top ten hold 32%. The sample taken for sequencing was blood. The receptors here all came from a woman in her twenties or thirties with Graves' hyperthyroidism. CDR3s include the opening cysteine and the closing phenylalanine or tryptophan. D genes are given only for firm matches. Clone size is given for some rows only: seen once, a few or many times, or a class if the clone is expanded.

cdr3_nt cdr3_aa clone_size d_call j_call v_call
TGTGCCAGCCCCTTCCCCAGTGATTCATACAATGAGCAGTTCTTC CASPFPSDSYNEQFF once . TRBJ2-1 TRBV25-1
TGCAGTGCTAGAGCCCGGGGTGCTGGAAACACCATATATTTT CSARARGAGNTIYF . . TRBJ1-3 TRBV20-1
TGTGCCAGCGCCGGGACTAGCGGGAGCCCAGATACGCAGTATTTT CASAGTSGSPDTQYF many TRBD2 TRBJ2-3 TRBV3-1
TGCAGTGCTAGAACCGGGACTAGCCCGGACGAGCAGTACTTC CSARTGTSPDEQYF . TRBD2 TRBJ2-7 TRBV20-1
TGTGCCAGCAGCTTAGGGCTAGATTACAATGAGCAGTTCTTC CASSLGLDYNEQFF . . TRBJ2-1 TRBV11-2
TGTGCCAGCAGTTACTCGAGGCTAGCGGGCTCCAATGAGCAGTTCTTC CASSYSRLAGSNEQFF . TRBD2 TRBJ2-1 TRBV6-5
TGTGCCAGCAGTCCCGGGACTAGCGGGAGCACAGATACGCAGTATTTT CASSPGTSGSTDTQYF many TRBD2 TRBJ2-3 TRBV5-1
TGTGCCAGCAGCGCTAGGACAGGGAACACCGGGGAGCTGTTTTTT CASSARTGNTGELFF few TRBD1 TRBJ2-2 TRBV9
TGTGCCACCCGAGAAGGGGGAGCAGGGAGTTCCTACGAGCAGTACTTC CATREGGAGSSYEQYF few . TRBJ2-7 TRBV6-2/TRBV6-3
TGTGCCAGCAGTGGGGCTAGCGAGAGCACAGATACGCAGTATTTT CASSGASESTDTQYF many . TRBJ2-3 TRBV2
TGTGCCAGCGCGCCAGGCGGCCCCGAGCAGTACTTC CASAPGGPEQYF . . TRBJ2-7 TRBV6-1
TGTGCCAGCTCACCGCCGGCGGGGGCAGGGACTGAAGCTTTCTTT CASSPPAGAGTEAFF many . TRBJ1-1 TRBV18
TGTGCCAGTAGTGTGACCGGGACTAGCGGAGCGGAGACCCAGTACTTC CASSVTGTSGAETQYF . TRBD2 TRBJ2-5 TRBV19
TGCAGTGCTGACCCCTCTAGCAACTCGACACAGGATGAGCAGTTCTTC CSADPSSNSTQDEQFF many . TRBJ2-1 TRBV20-1
TGTGCCAGCAGCCAAGAGTGGCGGGAGGTTGGCGAGACCCAGTACTTC CASSQEWREVGETQYF . TRBD2 TRBJ2-5 TRBV3-1
TGCGCCAGCAGCTTGGAAGGATCGGACACCGGGGAGCTGTTTTTT CASSLEGSDTGELFF . . TRBJ2-2 TRBV5-1
TGTGCCAGCCACTTCAACACTGAAGCTTTCTTT CASHFNTEAFF . . TRBJ1-1 TRBV28
TGTGCCAGCAGCTCGCCGACCGGGACGTTGGGAAACACCATATATTTT CASSSPTGTLGNTIYF . . TRBJ1-3 TRBV5-5
TGCGCCAGCAGCCCAATGAGTCCGGGGATTAAGAATGAGCAGTTCTTC CASSPMSPGIKNEQFF few . TRBJ2-1 TRBV10-1
TGTGCCAGCAGCTCCCCAAGGTCTGGAAACACCATATATTTT CASSSPRSGNTIYF few . TRBJ1-3 TRBV5-4
TGTGCCAGCAGTTCGGGGACAGGGGGCCCGAAAAAAGCTTTCTTT CASSSGTGGPKKAFF few TRBD1 TRBJ1-1 TRBV28
TGTGCCAGCAGCGTAGGGAACAGCCACCGAGAGACCCAGTACTTC CASSVGNSHRETQYF many . TRBJ2-5 TRBV9
TGCAGCATTGCACACAATGAGCAGTTCTTC CSIAHNEQFF many . TRBJ2-1 TRBV29-1
TGTGCCAGCAGCCCCAGGACTAGCGTCAACAATGAGCAGTTCTTC CASSPRTSVNNEQFF many TRBD2 TRBJ2-1 TRBV7-3
TGCAGTGCTAGAGGGGGTTGGGGACAGGGTGTGCTGAACACTGAAGCTTTCTTT CSARGGWGQGVLNTEAFF few TRBD1 TRBJ1-1 TRBV20-1
TGTGCCAGCAATCTCCAAAGAGGGACTAGCGACACAGATACGCAGTATTTT CASNLQRGTSDTDTQYF few TRBD2 TRBJ2-3 TRBV2
TGTGCCAGCAGCCGGGACAGATGGAACACCGGGGAGCTGTTTTTT CASSRDRWNTGELFF . TRBD1 TRBJ2-2 TRBV7-9
TGTGCCAGCAAACTTAGCGGGAGTGAGATCGAGCAGTACTTC CASKLSGSEIEQYF many TRBD2 TRBJ2-7 TRBV6-2/TRBV6-3
TGCAGTGCTAGAGATCGTATGGCAGGGGGCGCAGGGGAGACCCAGTACTTC CSARDRMAGGAGETQYF many TRBD1 TRBJ2-5 TRBV20-1
TGTGCCAGCAGCTTGCCAGGGTCCGAACCCGGGGAGCTGTTTTTT CASSLPGSEPGELFF few . TRBJ2-2 TRBV5-8
TGTGCCAGCAGCTTGACAGGGGCCGATACGCAGTATTTT CASSLTGADTQYF many TRBD1 TRBJ2-3 TRBV7-9
TGCAGTGCTAGATTAGAGGGCTACGAGCAGTACTTC CSARLEGYEQYF many . TRBJ2-7 TRBV20-1
TGTGCCAGCAGCTTAGCCGGGGGGGTCCGACAGCCCCAGCATTTT CASSLAGGVRQPQHF . . TRBJ1-5 TRBV7-8
TGTGCCAGCAGCCCCTCTGGCGGGTTAGGAAACACCATATATTTT CASSPSGGLGNTIYF . . TRBJ1-3 TRBV9
TGCAGTGCTTTGGGGGGACCGACCCCAGATACGCAGTATTTT CSALGGPTPDTQYF many . TRBJ2-3 TRBV20-1
TGCAGCGGAGTAGGGGGGACCCTGGGGTACAATGAGCAGTTCTTC CSGVGGTLGYNEQFF . . TRBJ2-1 TRBV20-1
TGTGCCAGCAGCTTGGGACTAGCGGGAGGGCCGGTGGAGCAGTTCTTC CASSLGLAGGPVEQFF many TRBD2 TRBJ2-1 TRBV5-5
TGCAGCGTTGCACCGGGACAGGGATCCTACGAGCAGTACTTC CSVAPGQGSYEQYF . TRBD1 TRBJ2-7 TRBV29-1
TGCGCCAGCAGCCACCTAAGACGGACTAGCGGGAGGGTGGGATACAATGAGCAGTTCTTC CASSHLRRTSGRVGYNEQFF few TRBD2 TRBJ2-1 TRBV4-1
TGCAGTGCTAGTATGGGACAGAGCACTGAAGCTTTCTTT CSASMGQSTEAFF many TRBD1 TRBJ1-1 TRBV20-1
TGTGCCAGTAGTATAGAACAGGGATTCTACAATGAGCAGTTCTTC CASSIEQGFYNEQFF . . TRBJ2-1 TRBV19